These T cell receptor beta chains were read from a single sample in a study of blood T cell repertoires in COVID-19. Assay: immunoSEQ multiplex PCR; the TCRdb copy retains only in-frame clones and omits some. Among about 280,000 clones listed, around 91% were seen once. Sequences were obtained from PBMCs or T cells enriched from blood (not recorded which). The receptors here all came from a young woman with acute COVID-19. The CDR3 runs from the conserved cysteine through the conserved F or W. The D gene is left open where the match is weak. Only some rows state a clone size, as once, few, many or a class for expanded clones.

clone_size	v_call	d_call	j_call	cdr3_nt	cdr3_aa
NA	TRBV7-2	TRBD2	TRBJ2-7	TGTGCCAGCAGCTCGGGAGGGCCCTCCTACGAGCAGTACTTC	CASSSGGPSYEQYF
NA	TRBV18	TRBD2	TRBJ2-7	TGTGCCAGCTCCTTAGCGGGAGGGGCCTACGATCAGTACTTC	CASSLAGGAYDQYF
NA	TRBV28	NA	TRBJ1-2	TGTGCCAGCATATCGGGGGGCGCATCGGATGGCTACACCTTC	CASISGGASDGYTF
few	TRBV29-1	NA	TRBJ1-1	TGCAGCGCTGCAGCGGGCAAGAACACTGAAGCTTTCTTT	CSAAAGKNTEAFF
NA	TRBV5-8	NA	TRBJ2-7	TGTGCCAGCAGCTTCGTACTCTACGAGCAGTACTTC	CASSFVLYEQYF
NA	TRBV4-1	TRBD2	TRBJ2-7	TGCGCCAGCAGCCAAGCGGGGACTAGCGGGATTTACGAGCAGTACTTC	CASSQAGTSGIYEQYF
NA	TRBV4-1	NA	TRBJ1-1	TGCGCCAGCAGCCAGAGTTCCGGGGCTGAAGCTTTCTTT	CASSQSSGAEAFF
NA	TRBV2	TRBD2	TRBJ2-2	TGTGCCAGCAGTGTTGCCCTAGCGGGTACCGGGGAGCTGTTTTTT	CASSVALAGTGELFF
NA	TRBV10-1	TRBD2	TRBJ2-3	TGCGCCAGCAGTGTACCGGGACTAGAATGTGGTGATCAAGATACGCAGTATTTT	CASSVPGLECGDQDTQYF
NA	TRBV2	NA	TRBJ1-1	TGTGCCAGCAGTGATCGGGGATGGACTGAAGCTTTCTTT	CASSDRGWTEAFF
few	TRBV18	NA	TRBJ2-3	TGTGCCAGCTCACCACCATCTCGGGCTAGCCGCACAGATACGCAGTATTTT	CASSPPSRASRTDTQYF
NA	TRBV29-1	NA	TRBJ2-1	TGCAGCGTTGTTCTGGTAGAAAACTTGAGCTCCTACAATGAGCAGTTCTTC	CSVVLVENLSSYNEQFF
NA	TRBV5-8	NA	TRBJ2-7	TGTGCCAGCAGCTGGATCTCGGGGAGCTCCCTTTACGAGCAGTACTTC	CASSWISGSSLYEQYF
NA	TRBV19	NA	TRBJ1-6	TGTGCCAGTAGTATAGTCACGGGGGATTCACCCCTCCACTTT	CASSIVTGDSPLHF
NA	TRBV18	NA	TRBJ2-2	TGTGCCAGCTCTGAACTAGGGAGAGGGACCGGGGAGCTGTTTTTT	CASSELGRGTGELFF
NA	TRBV18	TRBD1	TRBJ2-7	TGTGCCAGCTCACCTTTCGCCGGACAGGGGGGATACTACGAGCAGTACTTC	CASSPFAGQGGYYEQYF
NA	TRBV5-1	NA	TRBJ2-7	TGCGCCAGCAGCTTGTGGGGCGACGAGCAGTACTTC	CASSLWGDEQYF
NA	TRBV11-2	TRBD1	TRBJ2-2	TGTGCCAGCAGCTTTAGGACAGGGCCCACCGGGGAGCTGTTTTTT	CASSFRTGPTGELFF
NA	TRBV2	NA	TRBJ2-5	TGTGCCAGCACGCAGGGGAATAGGGAGACCCAGTACTTC	CASTQGNRETQYF
NA	TRBV7-9	NA	TRBJ1-2	TGTGCCAGCAGCTTAGCGCGGCAAGGAGTGCTTCAGGGCTACACCTTC	CASSLARQGVLQGYTF